Ten or more counts support the clone carrying this T cell receptor (beta chain). What it binds is unknown. Each diagnosis drew on symptoms, thyroxine, TRAb, thyroid ultrasound and orbital computed tomography findings. The sample is drawn from a study of T cells in Graves' hyperthyroidism and ophthalmopathy. Whole-study context: The initial diagnosis was the point when peripheral blood was collected, ahead of any treatment. The study, taken as a whole, reports: It was a median approximately 6.9 months before onset that the model predicted ophthalmopathy. Most thyroid clonotypes that were expanded above 0.001 also turned up in blood.

The source material, RNA transcripts, was used to amplify TCR beta CDR3 regions. The TCR CDR3 was amplified in a first-round RT-PCR using the HTBI primer set. From the multiplex PCR reads, TCRdb called clonotypes with MiXCR, one entry per CDR3 protein. The table includes over 250,000 distinct CDR3 sequences, roughly 13% detected once. Germline V lookup: CDR1 SEHNR, CDR2 FQNEAQ (reference sequence). The V segment lost 5 bases and the J segment 8 bases; nucleotides outside the gene matches: 12. The CDR3 loop spans 15 amino acids. The sequenced material came from blood. The TCR originated in a woman in her thirties or forties with Graves' ophthalmopathy. The rearrangement links TRBV7-9 to TRBJ2-1, with 7 bases matching TRBD2. CDR3 sequence (DNA): TGTGCCAGCAGCCGCCAGGGAGGGATCTTCGATGAGCAGTTCTTC. Amino acid sequence: CASSRQGGIFDEQFF.